This record looks at one T cell receptor beta chain sequence and its context. There are 17 residues in the CDR3. Germline loops: CDR1 MGHRA, CDR2 YSYEKL. The V segment lost 0 bases and the J segment 6 bases; nucleotides outside the gene matches: 10. This specimen comes from a study of blood T cell repertoires in COVID-19. Turning to the study itself: T cells, B-cell-depleted T cells, or PBMCs supplied cDNA or gDNA.

One Seattle source followed patients from active infection through their disease course. Clones were sequenced by immunoSEQ multiplex PCR, and TCRdb holds only the in-frame ones, with some missing. The data show roughly 200,000 clones, nearly 85% seen once. The rearrangement uses TRBV4-1 and TRBJ2-7; 11 bases are a match to TRBD2. The receptor was isolated from a woman aged 25 to 39 with COVID-19, enrolled during active disease. The specimen was peripheral blood. CDR3 residues: CASSQEGLAGGRREQYF. CDR3 nucleotides: TGCGCCAGCAGCCAAGAAGGCTTAGCGGGGGGGCGTCGCGAGCAGTACTTC.